This TCR beta chain was identified in a study of CD8 T cells in Susac syndrome. From blood CD8+ and CD4+ T cells, the TCR beta chain was sequenced. Reverse transcription used about 0.45 to 1 ug RNA and random hexamers. Amplification of TCR beta CDR3 across 54 Vbeta and 13 Jbeta was performed with immunoSEQ multiplex PCR. TCRdb re-called the immunoSEQ multiplex PCR reads through MiXCR, storing one row per CDR3 protein. The data hold 200,000 to 250,000 distinct CDR3 sequences, with roughly nine tenths observed a single time. CDR3 size: 13 residues. The V gene end was trimmed by 5 bases and the J gene end by 3 bases; junction bases not matched to a gene: 3.

The gene calls are TRBV12-3 or TRBV12-4 and TRBJ2-7; TRBD2 matches 8 bases. The material sequenced was CD8+ T cells from PBMCs. This TCR derives from a human donor with multiple sclerosis. The CDR3 loop reads CASSPAGGYEQYF. The CDR3 DNA sequence: TGTGCCAGCAGTCCCGCGGGGGGCTACGAGCAGTACTTC.